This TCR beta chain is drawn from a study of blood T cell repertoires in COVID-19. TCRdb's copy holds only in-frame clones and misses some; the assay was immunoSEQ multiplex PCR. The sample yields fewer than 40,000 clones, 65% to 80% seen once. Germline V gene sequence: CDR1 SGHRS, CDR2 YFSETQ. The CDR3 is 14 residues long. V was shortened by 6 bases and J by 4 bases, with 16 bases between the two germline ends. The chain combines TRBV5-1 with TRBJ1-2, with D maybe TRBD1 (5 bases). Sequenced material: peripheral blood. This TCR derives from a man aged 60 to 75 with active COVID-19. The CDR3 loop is CASTDQTGSYGYTF. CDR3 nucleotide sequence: TGCGCCAGCACCGATCAAACAGGTTCCTATGGCTACACCTTC.